The present TCR beta chain was sequenced within a study of cytomegalovirus exposure and HLA in healthy donors (dated by TCRdb to the late 2010s). Looking at the study overall: An earlier analysis of roughly 500 of the donors reported 276 Gb of sequence data and around 100 million unique TCR beta sequences obtained from some 170 million T cells. To predict cytomegalovirus infection status, the study combined high-throughput TCR immunosequencing, statistical association of individual TCRs with disease status, and machine learning. The later analysis used no new phenotypic data to find candidate immune exposures, relying instead on TCR beta sequences and their occurrence across donors. Both class I and class II loci were covered by HLA typing, at four-digit resolution. In a later analysis, previously published TCR beta repertoires from 550 to 700 donors were re-analyzed and high-resolution HLA genotyping was added so that TCR occurrence patterns could be studied. Of the roughly 400 genotyped donors, approximately 81% were placed in the genetic ancestry cluster associated with self-reported Caucasian donors. In addition to the first cohort of approximately 670 subjects, a separate validation cohort of 130 or so different subjects was used. An early release that covered roughly 600 HLA-typed donors contained approximately 300 gigabases of sequencing data and some 87 million unique TCR sequences. An earlier analysis of 500 to 750 of the donors applied high-throughput TCR beta sequencing to assess whether each TCR beta V gene segment acted as functional or pseudogenic. Typing coverage varied by locus: roughly 629-640 donors for A, B, C, DRB1 and DQB1; approximately 560 for DQA1; approximately 610 for DPA1; roughly 470 for DPB1. A later genetic analysis took genome-wide SNP genotypes for about three fifths of the 666 donors and used that subset as a discovery cohort. Among over 350 genotyped donors of the cohort, an average of around 240,000 unique TCR beta nucleotide sequences were sequenced per donor, roughly 20% of them non-productive. Donor age, sex, ethnicity and CMV serostatus were compiled alongside the repertoire data. The study aimed to test whether signatures of past pathogen exposure could be identified by cataloging public T cell receptors. The study profiled the T cell repertoires of under 850 subjects by immunosequencing and related them to cytomegalovirus serostatus. A handful of DR-DQ haplotypes were handled as single units for association and clustering because linkage in the cohort was strong. All discovery cohort repertoires had been generated on a single sequencing platform. On the study overall, not on this receptor specifically: While some public TCRs were present in many individuals, most TCR sequences turned up only very rarely across donors. The authors suggested that the approach could potentially be generalized to other disease states and immunological phenotypes. The classifier was reported to diagnose cytomegalovirus status with high specificity and sensitivity in both the original cohort and the validation cohort. For the cohort, immune exposure information was limited to CMV serostatus. Because counts were too low, about 15 rarely observed V segments, including chromosome 9 orphons, were left out of the earlier analysis of several hundred of the donors. A later analysis found that TCR association rates varied across HLA loci, with DRB1 alleles showing the most associated TCRs and HLA-C alleles the fewest. When HLA alleles, especially DR and DQ, strongly co-occurred, attributing TCR associations to individual alleles was difficult. Only TCR beta chains were sequenced in this cohort, and the absence of alpha or paired-chain data limited detectable features. The sequencing pipeline was judged likely to have produced a cluster of highly shared sequence variants as a technical artifact. Compared with the 666-donor mean, donors in an Asian-associated ancestry cluster had fewer N-insertions in productive TCRs, according to a later genetic analysis. Most CMV-associated TCR beta chains appeared to be HLA-restricted in a later analysis, and the HLA associations seemed to be driven largely by CMV exposure. Linkage disequilibrium might explain the correlated functional status among segregating V segments, but an unknown experimental factor could not be ruled out. V-gene and J-gene trimming of TCR beta chains was associated with a missense DCLRE1C variant in a later genetic analysis, and the association was replicated in an independent cohort. The presence/absence analyses assumed that sequencing depth was roughly uniform across donors, and that assumption may not be true. The study listed 164 TCR beta chains as associated with cytomegalovirus. In a later analysis, about 16,000 TCR beta sequences were associated with specific HLA alleles at a false discovery rate of 0.05. In vitro tests confirmed that a few of the cytomegalovirus-associated TCR beta chains recognize cytomegalovirus antigens. A later analysis reported that several top co-occurrence clusters appeared linked to parvovirus B19, influenza, CMV and Epstein-Barr virus. A later analysis found that HLA-associated TCR beta chains were more clonally expanded and had lower generation probabilities than equally common non-associated chains. A further reported finding was that TCR beta sequences accurately predicted the HLA-A and HLA-B alleles for most subjects in the first cohort. In an earlier analysis of fewer than 750 of the donors, most TCR beta V segments were observed in productive rearrangements about 90% or about 30% of the time, broadly matching IMGT annotations. Because HLA typing was unavailable for some donors at each locus, only the typed subset was used in association tests.

With respect to this clone: What antigen it recognizes has not been identified.

The cohort was made up of 500 to 800 healthy bone marrow donors. Cohort members were all nominally healthy when sampled, although unrecorded immune exposures were likely present. The donor tested CMV seronegative, placing the donor among the 350 to 400 seronegative members of the cohort. Every donor gave a peripheral blood sample, and the peripheral blood mononuclear cells from that sample were used for TCR beta sequencing. The Qiagen DNeasy Blood Extraction Kit was used to extract genomic DNA from the blood cell samples. Libraries were prepared through the immunoSEQ multiplex PCR assay. The multiplex PCR relied on a mix of 60 forward primers for TCR Vbeta segments and 13 reverse primers for TCR Jbeta segments. The CDR3 region of rearranged TCR beta genes was amplified from genomic DNA with a multiplex PCR assay. Amplified TCR beta libraries were sequenced as 87-base-pair reads on the Illumina HiSeq System. The source study handled its data this way. A later analysis counted tens of millions of unique TCR beta chains across the 650 to 800 repertoires, and roughly 11 million of these chains were shared by at least two donors. Raw reads were error-corrected and collapsed into unique sequences with a nearest-neighbor algorithm that merged closely related sequences to remove PCR and sequencing errors. V, D and J gene segments were assigned by aligning CDR3 sequences to IMGT reference sequences. For a sequence to be retained, a match of at least six nucleotides to both a V gene segment and a J gene segment was required. A rearrangement counted as productive if the CDR3 had no stop codons and remained in frame with V and J, and every other rearrangement counted as non-productive. CDR3 was defined according to IMGT convention as the region running from the second conserved V-encoded cysteine to the conserved J-encoded phenylalanine. The earlier analysis of roughly 590 of the donors excluded any sequence lacking an unambiguous match to a single V gene segment. In an earlier analysis of 587 of the donors, a V segment was called functional when productive rearrangements were above 56.7%, and segregating when the standard deviation between donors exceeded 5%. A statistical classification framework was developed to diagnose cytomegalovirus status using the catalog of TCR beta chain sequences. V and J gene assignment, in a later analysis, came from comparing TCR nucleotide sequences with IMGT/GENE-DB human TR gene sequences. Using the TCRdist pipeline, a later analysis assigned CDR3 sequences along with most-parsimonious VDJ recombination scenarios. In a later analysis, each TCR beta chain was defined by its CDR3 amino acid sequence together with its V-gene family, and reads lacking a unique V-gene family were excluded. As a way to deal with suspected cross-contamination and a sequencing artifact, a later analysis dropped nearly 600 nucleotide sequences that were highly shared and had low generation probability. For each public chain, a later analysis derived a clonal expansion index from normalized ranks of inferred template counts within each repertoire. In a later analysis, generation probabilities were computed with a VDJ recombination model fitted to out-of-frame rearrangements, and the resulting probabilities were checked against IGoR. In a later analysis, TCR-TCR, TCR-HLA and TCR-CMV co-occurrence was scored with hypergeometric tests, and a repertoire-size bias correction was applied to TCR pairs. To estimate false discovery rates, a later analysis permuted the HLA or CMV assignments 20 times. In a later analysis, co-occurring TCRs were grouped using DBSCAN, with TCRdist sequence similarity added in when clustering inside HLA-allele-positive subsets. Repertoires with fewer than 30,000 or more than 120,000 public chains were left out of co-occurrence clustering, as were four to six repertoires with anomalous nucleotide sharing. TCRdb took over this immuneACCESS table, retaining in-frame rearrangements with V and J assigned. Such tables are incomplete; in checked studies, under half of the missing clones stem from an unresolved V gene, and the remainder is unexplained. V, J and clone size derive from that table, while D and trimming were established from the DNA sequence. The table kept for this sample lists tens of thousands of clones. Roughly 7.3% of the sample comes from the top ten.

The source material was PBMCs. The sequence came from a male donor in good health and CMV-seronegative.

The nucleotide sequence is TGTGCCAGCAGCTCCTGGAGCGGGACCTACGAGCAGTACTTC. Translated, it reads CASSSWSGTYEQYF. The rearranged segments are TRBV7-2 and TRBJ2-7, with 7 bases in between that match TRBD2. CDR1 and CDR2, looked up from the germline V gene, are SGHTA and FQGNSA. From V the trimming removes 4 bases and from J it removes 2 bases, while the gene matches leave 5 bases of the junction unaccounted for. Measured from the cysteine to the phenylalanine, the CDR3 is 14 residues long. The kept DNA is CDR3 alone, 42 bases in frame from the first base.